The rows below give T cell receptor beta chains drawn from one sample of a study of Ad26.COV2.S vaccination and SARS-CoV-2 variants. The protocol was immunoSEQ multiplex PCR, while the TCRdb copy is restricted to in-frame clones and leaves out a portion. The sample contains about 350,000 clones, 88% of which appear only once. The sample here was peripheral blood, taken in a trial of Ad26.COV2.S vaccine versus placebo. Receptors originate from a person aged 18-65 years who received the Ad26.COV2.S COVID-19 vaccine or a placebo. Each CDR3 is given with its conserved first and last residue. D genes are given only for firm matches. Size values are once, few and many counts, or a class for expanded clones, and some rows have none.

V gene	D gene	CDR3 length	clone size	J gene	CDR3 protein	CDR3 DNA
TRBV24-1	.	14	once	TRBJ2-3	CATSKGDSTDTQYF	TGTGCCACCAGCAAGGGTGACAGCACAGATACGCAGTATTTT
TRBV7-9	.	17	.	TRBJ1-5	CASSLGPRGRPAQPQHF	TGTGCCAGCAGCTTAGGGCCTCGGGGGAGGCCGGCTCAGCCCCAGCATTTT
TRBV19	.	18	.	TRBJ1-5	CASSIRRRAGPGHQPQHF	TGTGCCAGTAGTATTAGGCGGAGAGCGGGCCCGGGTCATCAGCCCCAGCATTTT
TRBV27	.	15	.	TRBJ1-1	CASTPTIQADTEAFF	TGTGCCAGCACCCCAACCATTCAAGCCGACACTGAAGCTTTCTTT
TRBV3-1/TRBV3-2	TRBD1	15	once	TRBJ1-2	CASSQGTDRGDGYTF	TGTGCCAGCAGCCAAGGAACGGACAGGGGAGATGGCTACACCTTC
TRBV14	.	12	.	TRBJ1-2	CASSQDFYGYTF	TGTGCCAGCAGCCAAGATTTCTATGGCTACACCTTC
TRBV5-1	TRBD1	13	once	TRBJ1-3	CATGDSTGNTIYF	TGCGCCACCGGGGACAGCACTGGAAACACCATATATTTT
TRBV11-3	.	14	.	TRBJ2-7	CASSPNRVIDEQYF	TGTGCCAGCAGCCCAAACCGGGTTATAGACGAGCAGTACTTC
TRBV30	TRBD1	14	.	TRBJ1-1	CAWSVLTGGTEAFF	TGTGCCTGGAGTGTCCTGACAGGGGGAACTGAAGCTTTCTTT
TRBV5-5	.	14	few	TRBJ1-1	CASSLGLADTEAFF	TGTGCCAGCAGCTTGGGGTTAGCAGACACTGAAGCTTTCTTT
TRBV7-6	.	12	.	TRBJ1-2	CASSLGGSDYTF	TGTGCCAGCAGCTTAGGCGGATCGGACTACACCTTC
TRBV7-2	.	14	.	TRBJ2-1	CASSLIRTNNEQFF	TGTGCCAGCAGCTTAATCAGAACAAACAATGAGCAGTTCTTC
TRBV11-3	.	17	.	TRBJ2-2	CASSLLPGGRNPGELFF	TGTGCCAGCAGCTTACTCCCCGGGGGGCGCAATCCCGGGGAGCTGTTTTTT
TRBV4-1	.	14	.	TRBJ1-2	CASSQTLGSYGYTF	TGCGCCAGCAGCCAAACTTTGGGGAGCTATGGCTACACCTTC
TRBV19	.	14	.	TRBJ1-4	CASLQNRGGEKLFF	TGTGCCAGTTTACAGAATCGCGGAGGCGAAAAACTGTTTTTT
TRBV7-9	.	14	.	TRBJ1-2	CASSGSQGSYGYTF	TGTGCCAGCAGCGGATCCCAGGGTTCTTATGGCTACACCTTC
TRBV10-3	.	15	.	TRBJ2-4	CAISTGNLAKNIQYF	TGTGCCATCAGTACAGGCAATCTAGCCAAAAACATTCAGTACTTC
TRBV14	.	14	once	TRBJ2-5	CASSQAILQETQYF	TGTGCCAGCAGCCAAGCTATACTGCAAGAGACCCAGTACTTC
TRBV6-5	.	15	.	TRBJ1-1	CASSYRIQLGTEAFF	TGTGCCAGCAGTTACCGGATACAGCTGGGGACTGAAGCTTTCTTT
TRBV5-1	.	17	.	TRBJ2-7	CASSSLPTAKGSYEQYF	TGCGCCAGCAGCTCGCTCCCAACAGCAAAAGGCTCCTACGAGCAGTACTTC
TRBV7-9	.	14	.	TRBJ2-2	CASSLDRATGELFF	TGTGCCAGCAGCTTAGACAGGGCTACCGGGGAGCTGTTTTTT
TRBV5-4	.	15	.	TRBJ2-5	CASSFRAGLGETQYF	TGTGCCAGCAGCTTTCGGGCCGGGTTAGGGGAGACCCAGTACTTC
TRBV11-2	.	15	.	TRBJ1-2	CASSSLQGLSHGYTF	TGTGCCAGCAGCTCGCTCCAGGGGTTGTCGCATGGCTACACCTTC
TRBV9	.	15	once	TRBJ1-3	CASSVEGGLGNTIYF	TGTGCCAGCAGCGTAGAAGGAGGGCTCGGAAACACCATATATTTT
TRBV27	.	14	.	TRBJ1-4	CASSSQISNEKLFF	TGTGCCAGCAGTTCACAAATATCTAATGAAAAACTGTTTTTT
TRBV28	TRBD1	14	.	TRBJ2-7	CASRGDRGYYEQYF	TGTGCCAGCAGGGGGGACAGGGGGTACTACGAGCAGTACTTC
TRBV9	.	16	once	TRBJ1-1	CASSTTHREENTEAFF	TGTGCCAGCAGCACAACTCACAGGGAGGAGAACACTGAAGCTTTCTTT
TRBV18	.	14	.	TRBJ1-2	CASSQDWGRAGYTF	TGTGCCAGCTCCCAGGACTGGGGCCGGGCTGGCTACACCTTC
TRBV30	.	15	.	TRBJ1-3	CAWLRTGGLGNTIYF	TGTGCCTGGTTACGCACGGGGGGCCTGGGAAACACCATATATTTT
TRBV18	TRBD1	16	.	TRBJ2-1	CASSSNDRGPVDEQFF	TGTGCCAGCTCTTCAAACGACAGGGGGCCTGTTGATGAGCAGTTCTTC
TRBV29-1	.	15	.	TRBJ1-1	CSVEASAGVLREAFF	TGCAGCGTTGAAGCTTCGGCAGGGGTCCTGAGAGAAGCTTTCTTT
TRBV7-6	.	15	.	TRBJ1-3	CASSPRGGAGNTIYF	TGTGCCAGCAGCCCACGAGGGGGGGCTGGAAACACCATATATTTT
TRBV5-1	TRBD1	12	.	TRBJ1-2	CASSYDRDGYTF	TGCGCCAGCAGCTATGACAGGGACGGCTACACCTTC
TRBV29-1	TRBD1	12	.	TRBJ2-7	CSGLTGGYEQYF	TGCAGCGGATTAACAGGGGGCTACGAGCAGTACTTC
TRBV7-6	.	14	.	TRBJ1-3	CASSVLGGGNTIYF	TGTGCCAGCAGCGTACTCGGAGGAGGGAACACCATATATTTT
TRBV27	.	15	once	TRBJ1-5	CASSLMGVGNQPQHF	TGTGCCAGCAGTTTGATGGGAGTTGGCAATCAGCCCCAGCATTTT
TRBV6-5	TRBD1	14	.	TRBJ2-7	CASSYRGPIDEQYF	TGTGCCAGCAGTTACAGGGGGCCTATCGACGAGCAGTACTTC
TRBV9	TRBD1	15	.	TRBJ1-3	CASSPGQGPGNTIYF	TGTGCCAGCAGCCCGGGACAGGGGCCTGGAAACACCATATATTTT
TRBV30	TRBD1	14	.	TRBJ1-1	CAWRRTGLSTEAFF	TGTGCCTGGAGGAGGACAGGGCTGAGTACTGAAGCTTTCTTT
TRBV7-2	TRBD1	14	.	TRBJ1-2	CASSTLTGGYGYTF	TGTGCCAGCAGCACCCTGACAGGGGGCTATGGCTACACCTTC
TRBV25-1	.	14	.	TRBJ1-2	CASSDYQGNYGYTF	TGTGCCAGCAGTGACTATCAGGGGAACTATGGCTACACCTTC
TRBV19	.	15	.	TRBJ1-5	CASTLQGLGNQPQHF	TGTGCCAGTACCCTACAGGGTTTAGGCAATCAGCCCCAGCATTTT
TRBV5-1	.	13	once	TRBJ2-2	CASSFDHTGELFF	TGCGCCAGCAGTTTTGACCACACCGGGGAGCTGTTTTTT